The present TCR beta chain was sequenced within a study of T cell changes during pregnancy in multiple sclerosis. The protocol was immunoSEQ multiplex PCR, while the TCRdb copy is restricted to in-frame clones and leaves out a portion. The data show 52,000 or so clones, roughly 91% seen once. CDR1 SGHNT and CDR2 YYREEE come from the germline V gene (reference sequence). V gave up 4 bases and J gave up 7 bases; unmatched junction bases: 10. CDR3 length: 14 residues. Specimen: CD4+ T cells from peripheral blood mononuclear cells, collected in the second trimester of pregnancy. The receptor was isolated from a female donor with multiple sclerosis, enrolled in a pregnancy study. This rearrangement joins TRBV5-4 to TRBJ1-2; TRBD1 matches 7 bases. The CDR3 is CASSLLGQGVGYTF. The CDR3 nucleotides read TGTGCCAGCAGCCTCCTTGGGCAGGGGGTTGGCTACACCTTC. The complete variable domain, with remaining parts taken from reference TRBV5-4 and TRBJ1-2, reads ETGVTQSPTHLIKTRGQQVTLRCSSQSGHNTVSWYQQALGQGPQFIFQYYREEENGRGNFPPRFSGLQFPNYSSELNVNALELDDSALYLCASSLLGQGVGYTFGSGTRLTVV.